This TCR beta chain was retrieved from a study of blood T cell repertoires in COVID-19 (TCRdb year 2020). Study-wide context: Samples from collaborators originated in the United States, Italy and Spain and spanned both the acute and convalescent phases of COVID-19. The repertoires were made available in a free public database intended to serve as a resource for research on the immune response to SARS-CoV-2. A de-identified subject ID, COVID-19 status, age in years and sex were almost always included in the sample metadata. Where available, HLA class I and class II types were obtained from metadata supplied by the sample provider rather than from assay-based typing. Deeply sampled blood TCRbeta repertoires from subjects exposed to, actively infected with, or recovered from COVID-19 were included in the dataset. The material from the prospective study consisted of cDNA or gDNA derived from T cells, B-cell-depleted T cells, or PBMCs. The samples were drawn from the first 160 participants of the ongoing ImmuneRACE study and from some 1,300 subjects provided by 6 global collaborators. Study-wide findings and limitations: Clinical and demographic metadata were provided uncurated, with the amount varying by source and participant.

From the germline V gene (reference sequence), CDR1 is SGHNT and CDR2 is YYREEE. After removal of 3 bases from V and 4 bases from J, the junction retains 15 bases not matched to a gene. The CDR3 has 18 amino acids, counting the end cysteine and phenylalanine. The retained sequence is limited to the CDR3, 54 bases, with the frame set at the first base. With respect to this clone: It has no known antigen specificity. No per-base quality is available; no much larger clone lies one base away.

Each collaborating institution followed its own protocols to collect whole blood in K2EDTA tubes. For TCRbeta analysis, collaborators shipped samples in one of three forms: frozen whole blood, isolated PBMCs, or DNA extracted from either of those sample types. TCRbeta CDR3 regions were amplified from genomic DNA using the immunoSEQ Assay, a bias-controlled multiplex PCR. The authors processed their data as follows. The number of nucleated cells in each sample was estimated from the amplification of reference gene primers within the assay. To quantify the absolute abundance of each unique TCRbeta CDR3 rearrangement, sequence reads were collapsed and filtered. For each sample, productive Simpson clonality was calculated by taking the square root of Simpson's diversity index across productive rearrangements. Here the immuneACCESS table is served through TCRdb, limited to in-frame sequences with V and J called. Missing clones are a known gap in these copies; in checked studies unresolved V genes cover under half, and the rest lacks a known reason. Clone size and V and J calls were adopted from that table, with D and trimming inferred from the DNA. The sample includes tens of thousands of clones, with 80% to 90% observed a single time. Together, the top ten hold 15% to 19% of the sample.

The clonotype originates from a human donor in a cohort sampled during active COVID-19. The donor label of this sample is uncertain. This sequence uses TRBV5-4 and TRBJ2-3, and TRBD2 aligns with 9 junction nucleotides. Sequencing input: peripheral blood. The CDR3 corresponds to CASSSLRSRGGVSDTQYF. The sequenced DNA: TGTGCCAGCAGCTCCTTACGGTCGCGCGGGGGGGTTTCAGATACGCAGTATTTT.